The clone carrying this T cell receptor beta chain was seen once. The data originate from a study of OX40 agonist ivuxolimab in advanced cancers. The wider study: Patients were dosed intravenously with ivuxolimab at 0.01 to 10 mg/kg every 2 weeks. Participants averaged about 60 years of age (range roughly 23 to 90) and were 75% to 90% male.

Germline V gene data show CDR1 as KGHSH and CDR2 as LQKENI. The CDR3 spans 14 residues. V was trimmed by 3 bases and J by 8 bases, leaving 16 bases between them. This table comes from immunoSEQ multiplex PCR, and its TCRdb copy is limited to in-frame clones, with some not included. The sample holds roughly 80,000 clones, roughly 85% seen once. This TCR was sampled from an adult with an advanced solid tumor such as melanoma, head and neck, liver or kidney cancer. J is TRBJ1-2 and V is TRBV18; a weak D match, TRBD1 (5 bases). The sample in question was CD4+ or CD8+ T cells sorted from blood, obtained in a trial of the OX40 agonist ivuxolimab. In DNA, the CDR3 is TGTGCCAGCTCACCGCGGTTGTCGGGGGACGGCTACACCTTC. This encodes CASSPRLSGDGYTF.